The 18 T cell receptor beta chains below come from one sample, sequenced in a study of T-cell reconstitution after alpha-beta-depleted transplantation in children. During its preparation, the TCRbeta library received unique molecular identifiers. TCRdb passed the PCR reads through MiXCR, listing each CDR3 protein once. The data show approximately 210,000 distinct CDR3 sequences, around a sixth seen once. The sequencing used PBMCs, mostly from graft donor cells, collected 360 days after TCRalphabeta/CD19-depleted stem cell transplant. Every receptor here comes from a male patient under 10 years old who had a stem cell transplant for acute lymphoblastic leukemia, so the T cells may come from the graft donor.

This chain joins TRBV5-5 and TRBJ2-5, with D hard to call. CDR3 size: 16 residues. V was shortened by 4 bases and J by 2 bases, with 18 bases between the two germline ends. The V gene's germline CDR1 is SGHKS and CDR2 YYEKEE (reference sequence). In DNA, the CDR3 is TGTGCCAGCAGCCCCGGATTGGTAGGTCGACAAGAGACCCAGTACTTC. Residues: CASSPGLVGRQETQYF.

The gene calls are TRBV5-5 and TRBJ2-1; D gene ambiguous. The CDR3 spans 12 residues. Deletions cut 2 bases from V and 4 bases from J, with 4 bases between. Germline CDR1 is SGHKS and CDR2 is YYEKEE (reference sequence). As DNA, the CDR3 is TGTGCCAGCAGCTTCGCATACAATGAGCAGTTCTTC. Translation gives CASSFAYNEQFF.

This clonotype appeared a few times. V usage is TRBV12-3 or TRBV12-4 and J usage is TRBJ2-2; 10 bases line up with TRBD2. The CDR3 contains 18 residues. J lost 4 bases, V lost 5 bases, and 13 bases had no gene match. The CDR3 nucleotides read TGTGCCAGCAGTCCCTTGGGAGCGGGGGGGCCAGGCACCGGGGAGCTGTTTTTT. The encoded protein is CASSPLGAGGPGTGELFF.

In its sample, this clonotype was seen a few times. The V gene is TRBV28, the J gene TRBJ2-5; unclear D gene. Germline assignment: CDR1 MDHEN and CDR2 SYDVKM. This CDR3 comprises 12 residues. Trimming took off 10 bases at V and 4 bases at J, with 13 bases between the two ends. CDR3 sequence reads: CATKSGAETQYF. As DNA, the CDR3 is TGTGCCACCAAAAGTGGCGCAGAGACCCAGTACTTC.

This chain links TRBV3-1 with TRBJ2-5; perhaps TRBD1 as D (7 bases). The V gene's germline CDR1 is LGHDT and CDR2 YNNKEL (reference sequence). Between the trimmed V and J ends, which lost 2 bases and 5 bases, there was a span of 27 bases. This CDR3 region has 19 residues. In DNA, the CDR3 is TGTGCCAGCAGCCAAAACAGACAGGGCGGGAAAAGTCCTGTCGAGACCCAGTACTTC. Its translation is CASSQNRQGGKSPVETQYF.

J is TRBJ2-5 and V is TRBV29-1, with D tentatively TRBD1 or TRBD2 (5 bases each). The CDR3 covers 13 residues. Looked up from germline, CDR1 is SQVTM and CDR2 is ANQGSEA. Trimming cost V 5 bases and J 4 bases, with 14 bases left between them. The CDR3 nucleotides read TGCAGCGTTACGGGGCCTCGGGCAGAGACCCAGTACTTC. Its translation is CSVTGPRAETQYF.

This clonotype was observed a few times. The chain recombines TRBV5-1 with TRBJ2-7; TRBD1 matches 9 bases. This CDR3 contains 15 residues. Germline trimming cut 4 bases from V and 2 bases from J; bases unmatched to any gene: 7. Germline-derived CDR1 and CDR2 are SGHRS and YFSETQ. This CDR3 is CASSLLGQGTYEQYF. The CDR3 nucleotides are TGCGCCAGCAGCCTGCTGGGACAGGGTACCTACGAGCAGTACTTC.

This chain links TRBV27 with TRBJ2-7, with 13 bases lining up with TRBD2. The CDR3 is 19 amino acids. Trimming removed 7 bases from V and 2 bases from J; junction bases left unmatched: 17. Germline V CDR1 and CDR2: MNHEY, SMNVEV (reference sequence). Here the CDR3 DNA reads TGTGCCAGCAAGTACAGGGGCCCTTCAGGACTAGCGGGAGCCTACGAGCAGTACTTC. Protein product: CASKYRGPSGLAGAYEQYF.

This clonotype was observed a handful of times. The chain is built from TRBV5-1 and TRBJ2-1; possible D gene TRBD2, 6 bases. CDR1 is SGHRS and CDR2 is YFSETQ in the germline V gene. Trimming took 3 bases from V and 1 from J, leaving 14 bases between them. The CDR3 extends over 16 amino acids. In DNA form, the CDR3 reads TGCGCCAGCAGCTCAACCTGGGGGGTTTCCTACAATGAGCAGTTCTTC. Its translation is CASSSTWGVSYNEQFF. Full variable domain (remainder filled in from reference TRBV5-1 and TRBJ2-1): KAGVTQTPRYLIKTRGQQVTLSCSPISGHRSVSWYQQTPGQGLQFLFEYFSETQRNKGNFPGRFSGRQFSNSRSEMNVSTLELGDSALYLCASSSTWGVSYNEQFFGPGTRLTVL.

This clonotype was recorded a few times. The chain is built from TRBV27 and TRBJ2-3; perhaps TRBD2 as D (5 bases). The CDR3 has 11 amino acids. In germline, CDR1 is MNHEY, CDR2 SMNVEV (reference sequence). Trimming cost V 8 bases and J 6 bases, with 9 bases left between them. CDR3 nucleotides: TGTGCCAGCGAGGGTGGGGATACGCAGTATTTT. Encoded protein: CASEGGDTQYF.

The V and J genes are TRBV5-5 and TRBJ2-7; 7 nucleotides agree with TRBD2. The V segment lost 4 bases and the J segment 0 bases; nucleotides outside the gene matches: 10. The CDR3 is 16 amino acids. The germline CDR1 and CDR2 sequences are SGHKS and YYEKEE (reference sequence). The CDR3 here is CASSGGEYGTSYEQYF. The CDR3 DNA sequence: TGTGCCAGCAGCGGGGGGGAGTACGGGACCTCCTACGAGCAGTACTTC.

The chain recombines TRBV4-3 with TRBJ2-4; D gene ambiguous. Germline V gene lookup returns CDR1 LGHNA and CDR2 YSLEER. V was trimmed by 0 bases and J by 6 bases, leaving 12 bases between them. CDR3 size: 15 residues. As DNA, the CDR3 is TGCGCCAGCAGCCAAGATCTTGCTGGAATAAACATTCAGTACTTC. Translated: CASSQDLAGINIQYF.

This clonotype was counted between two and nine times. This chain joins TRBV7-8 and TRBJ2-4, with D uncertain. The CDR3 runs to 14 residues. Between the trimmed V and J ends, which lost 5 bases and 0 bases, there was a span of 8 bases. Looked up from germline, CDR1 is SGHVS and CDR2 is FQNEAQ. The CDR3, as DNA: TGTGCCAGCAGCCCGGAGTTAGCCAAAAACATTCAGTACTTC. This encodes CASSPELAKNIQYF.

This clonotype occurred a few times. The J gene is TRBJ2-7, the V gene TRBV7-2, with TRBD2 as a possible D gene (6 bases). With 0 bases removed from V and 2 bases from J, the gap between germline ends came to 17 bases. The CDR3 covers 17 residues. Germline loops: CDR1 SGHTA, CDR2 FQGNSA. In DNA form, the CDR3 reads TGTGCCAGCAGCTTAGCCCCTGATGCGGGATCCACCTACGAGCAGTACTTC. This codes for CASSLAPDAGSTYEQYF.

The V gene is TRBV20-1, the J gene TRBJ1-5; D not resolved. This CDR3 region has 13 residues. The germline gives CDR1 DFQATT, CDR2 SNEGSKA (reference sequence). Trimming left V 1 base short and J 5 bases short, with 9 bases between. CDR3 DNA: TGCAGTGCTAGAGGACCCGGGTATCAGCCCCAGCATTTT. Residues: CSARGPGYQPQHF.

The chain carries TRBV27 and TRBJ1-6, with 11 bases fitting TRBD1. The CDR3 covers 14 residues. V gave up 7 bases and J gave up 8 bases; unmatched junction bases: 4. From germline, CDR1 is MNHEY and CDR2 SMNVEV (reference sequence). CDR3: CASTRDRGYSPLHF. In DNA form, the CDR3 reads TGTGCCAGCACTCGGGACAGGGGGTATTCACCCCTCCACTTT.

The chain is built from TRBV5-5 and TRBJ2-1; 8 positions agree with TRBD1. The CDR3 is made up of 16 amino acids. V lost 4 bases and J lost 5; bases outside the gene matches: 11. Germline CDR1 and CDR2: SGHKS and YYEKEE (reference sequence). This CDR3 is CASSATRDRLNNEQFF. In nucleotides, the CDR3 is TGTGCCAGCAGCGCTACGCGGGACAGGCTAAACAATGAGCAGTTCTTC.

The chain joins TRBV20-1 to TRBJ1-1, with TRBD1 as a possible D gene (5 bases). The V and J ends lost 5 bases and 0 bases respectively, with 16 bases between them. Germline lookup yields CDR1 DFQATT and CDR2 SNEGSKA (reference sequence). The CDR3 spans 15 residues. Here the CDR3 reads CSAWTGGGMNTEAFF. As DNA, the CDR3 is TGCAGTGCTTGGACCGGGGGTGGCATGAACACTGAAGCTTTCTTT.